A few counts support the clone carrying this TCR beta chain. Unique molecular identifiers were used in preparing the TCRbeta library. TCRdb itself ran the PCR reads through MiXCR, one entry per CDR3 protein. The top ten clones hold about 9.4% of a sample with approximately 270,000 distinct CDR3 sequences, roughly 9.5% of them seen once. The source of the sample is a study of T-cell reconstitution after alpha-beta-depleted transplantation in children. Sequencing was performed on PBMCs from the stem cell graft donor, taken from the stem cell graft. This receptor was taken from a human donor who donated a stem cell graft to a child with SCID.

This CDR3 is CASSLNRAQVNEQFF. CDR3 nucleotides: TGTGCCAGCAGCTTAAATAGGGCCCAAGTCAATGAGCAGTTCTTC. The gene calls are TRBV12-3 or TRBV12-4 and TRBJ2-1; D remains unclear. The CDR3 runs to 15 residues. Trimming shortened V by 6 bases and J by 6 bases, and 18 bases separated the two germline ends.